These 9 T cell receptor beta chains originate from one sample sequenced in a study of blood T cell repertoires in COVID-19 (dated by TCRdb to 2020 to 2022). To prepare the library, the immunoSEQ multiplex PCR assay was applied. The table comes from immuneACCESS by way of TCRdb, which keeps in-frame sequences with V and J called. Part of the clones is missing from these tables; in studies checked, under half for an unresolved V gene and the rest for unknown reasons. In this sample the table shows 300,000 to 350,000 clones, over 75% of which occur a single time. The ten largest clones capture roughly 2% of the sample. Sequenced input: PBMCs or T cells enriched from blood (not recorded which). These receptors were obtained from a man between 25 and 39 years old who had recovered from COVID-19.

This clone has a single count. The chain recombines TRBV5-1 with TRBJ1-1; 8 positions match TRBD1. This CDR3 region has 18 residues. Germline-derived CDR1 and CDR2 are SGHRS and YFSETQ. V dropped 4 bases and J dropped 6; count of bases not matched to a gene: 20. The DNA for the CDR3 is TGCGCCAGCAGCACCACCGGACAGGGATTGAGGGGCTTGGCTGAAGCTTTCTTT. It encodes CASSTTGQGLRGLAEAFF.

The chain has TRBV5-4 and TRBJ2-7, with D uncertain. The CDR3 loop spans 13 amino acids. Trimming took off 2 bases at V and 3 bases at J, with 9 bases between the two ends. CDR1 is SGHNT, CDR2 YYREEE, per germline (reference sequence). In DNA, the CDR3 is TGTGCCAGCAGCTTTCGTTACAGCTACGAGCAGTACTTC. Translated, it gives CASSFRYSYEQYF.

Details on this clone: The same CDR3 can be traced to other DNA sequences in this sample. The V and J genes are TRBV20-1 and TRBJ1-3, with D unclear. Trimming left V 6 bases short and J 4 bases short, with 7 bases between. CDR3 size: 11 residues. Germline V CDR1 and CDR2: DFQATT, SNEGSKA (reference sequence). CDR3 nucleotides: TGCAGTGCGAGCTCAGGAAACACCATATATTTT. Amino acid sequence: CSASSGNTIYF.

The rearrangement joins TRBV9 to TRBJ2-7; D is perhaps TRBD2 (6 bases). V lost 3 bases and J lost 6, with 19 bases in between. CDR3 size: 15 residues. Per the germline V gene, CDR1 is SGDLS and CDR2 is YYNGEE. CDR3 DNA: TGTGCCAGCAGCGCCTCGGGGAGGATGATGAGCGAGCAGTACTTC. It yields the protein CASSASGRMMSEQYF.

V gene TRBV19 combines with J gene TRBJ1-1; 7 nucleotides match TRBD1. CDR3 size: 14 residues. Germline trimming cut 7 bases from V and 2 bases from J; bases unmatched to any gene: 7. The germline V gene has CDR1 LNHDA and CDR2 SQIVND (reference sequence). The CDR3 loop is CASTSGQTNTEAFF. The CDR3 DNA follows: TGTGCCAGTACCTCGGGACAGACAAACACTGAAGCTTTCTTT.

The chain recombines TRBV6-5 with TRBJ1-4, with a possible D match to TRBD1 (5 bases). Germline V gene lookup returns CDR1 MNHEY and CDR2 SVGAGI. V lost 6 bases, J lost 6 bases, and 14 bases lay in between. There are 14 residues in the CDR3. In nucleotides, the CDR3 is TGTGCCAGCAGGAGTGGGGCTCTCGATGAAAAACTGTTTTTT. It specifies CASRSGALDEKLFF.

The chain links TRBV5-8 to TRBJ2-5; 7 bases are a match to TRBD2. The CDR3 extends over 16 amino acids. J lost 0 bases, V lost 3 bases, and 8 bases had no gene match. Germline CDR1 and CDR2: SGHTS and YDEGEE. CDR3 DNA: TGTGCCAGCAGCTCATTGGGGAGGGGACACCAAGAGACCCAGTACTTC. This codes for CASSSLGRGHQETQYF. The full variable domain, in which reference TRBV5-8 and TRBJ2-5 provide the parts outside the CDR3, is EAGVTQSPTHLIKTRGQQATLRCSPISGHTSVYWYQQALGLGLQFLLWYDEGEERNRGNFPPRFSGRQFPNYSSELNVNALELEDSALYLCASSSLGRGHQETQYFGPGTRLLVL.

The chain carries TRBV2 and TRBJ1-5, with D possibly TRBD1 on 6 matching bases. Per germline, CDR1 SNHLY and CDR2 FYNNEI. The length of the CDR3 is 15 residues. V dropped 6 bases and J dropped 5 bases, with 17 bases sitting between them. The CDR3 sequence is CASRATGQRDQPQHF. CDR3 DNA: TGTGCCAGCAGGGCTACCGGACAGAGAGATCAGCCCCAGCATTTT.

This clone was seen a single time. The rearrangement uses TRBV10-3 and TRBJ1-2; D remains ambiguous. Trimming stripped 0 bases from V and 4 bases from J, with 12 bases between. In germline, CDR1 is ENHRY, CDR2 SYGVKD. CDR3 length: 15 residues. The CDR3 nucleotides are TGTGCCATCAGTGAGTCTGGGGAGGGTCTCTATGGCTACACCTTC. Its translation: CAISESGEGLYGYTF.